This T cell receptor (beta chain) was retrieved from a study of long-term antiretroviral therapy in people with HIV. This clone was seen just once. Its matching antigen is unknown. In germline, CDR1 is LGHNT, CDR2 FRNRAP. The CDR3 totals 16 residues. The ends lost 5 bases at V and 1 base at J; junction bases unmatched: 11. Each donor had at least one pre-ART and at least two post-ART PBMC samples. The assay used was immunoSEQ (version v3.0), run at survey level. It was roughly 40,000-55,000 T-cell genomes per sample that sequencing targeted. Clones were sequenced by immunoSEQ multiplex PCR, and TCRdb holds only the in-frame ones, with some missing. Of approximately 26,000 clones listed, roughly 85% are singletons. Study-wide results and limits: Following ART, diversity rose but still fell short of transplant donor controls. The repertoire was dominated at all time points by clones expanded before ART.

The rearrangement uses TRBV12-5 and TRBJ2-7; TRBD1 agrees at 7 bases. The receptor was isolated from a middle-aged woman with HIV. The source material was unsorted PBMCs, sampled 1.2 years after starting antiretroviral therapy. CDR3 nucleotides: TGTGCTAGTGGTCCTCGGACGGGACAGCCTTCCTACGAGCAGTACTTC. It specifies CASGPRTGQPSYEQYF.